Below, 7 T cell receptor beta chains from the same sample are listed, as sequenced in a study of cytomegalovirus exposure and HLA in healthy donors. PCR employed 60 Vbeta and 13 Jbeta primers. The repertoire was sequenced with immunoSEQ multiplex PCR; TCRdb's copy has only in-frame clones and lacks some. The sample records over 90,000 clones, 79% being singletons. The sample was PBMCs. The source is a man aged 50 or older in good health and CMV-seropositive.

The chain is built from TRBV10-3 and TRBJ2-6; 7 positions agree with TRBD1. The CDR3 sequence is 16 residues long. The ends lost 6 bases at V and 4 bases at J; junction bases unmatched: 9. Germline CDR1 and CDR2: ENHRY and SYGVKD. The CDR3 nucleotides are TGTGCCATCAGCATCACACAGGGGACCGGGGCCAACGTCCTGACTTTC. Amino acid sequence: CAISITQGTGANVLTF.

The rearrangement links TRBV18 to TRBJ2-7, with a tentative D call TRBD1 (6 bases). The CDR3 length is 17 residues. V was pared by 2 bases and J by 0 bases, with 17 bases between. The germline V gene has CDR1 KGHSH and CDR2 LQKENI. CDR3 region: CASSPNAGAVSSYEQYF. DNA of the CDR3: TGTGCCAGCTCACCAAATGCAGGGGCGGTGAGCTCCTACGAGCAGTACTTC.

Here the CDR3 DNA reads TGTGCCAGCAGTCTGACTTACAATCAGCCCCAGCATTTT. It codes for CASSLTYNQPQHF. This chain uses TRBV27 with TRBJ1-5, with D uncertain. V shed 5 bases and J shed 3 bases, with 8 bases lying between them. Germline CDR1 MNHEY, CDR2 SMNVEV (reference sequence). CDR3 length: 13 residues.

V is TRBV6-1 and J is TRBJ2-5, with 8 bases that match TRBD1. The DNA end lines up better with TRBJ2-7; the J call may be wrong. Per germline, CDR1 MNHNS and CDR2 SASEGT. This CDR3 region has 14 residues. CDR3 sequence reads: CASDRGRGVYEQYF. The CDR3, as DNA: TGTGCCAGCGACAGGGGTCGAGGGGTCTACGAGCAGTACTTC.

The CDR3 DNA reads TGTGCCAGCAGTTCTACGACAGCTGAAGCTTTCTTT. Translated, it gives CASSSTTAEAFF. This chain uses TRBV28 with TRBJ1-1; tentatively, D is TRBD1 (5 bases). V dropped 4 bases and J dropped 6 bases, with 9 bases sitting between them. CDR1 and CDR2 (germline): MDHEN, SYDVKM. This CDR3 contains 12 residues.

The chain joins TRBV7-9 to TRBJ2-1, with D tentatively TRBD2 (6 bases). CDR1 is SEHNR, CDR2 FQNEAQ, per germline (reference sequence). Trimming removed 5 bases at V and 7 bases at J, with 18 bases between. This CDR3 spans 15 amino acids. This CDR3 is CASSREPGEGNEQFF. In nucleotides, the CDR3 is TGTGCCAGCAGCCGAGAACCGGGAGAGGGTAATGAGCAGTTCTTC.

The rearrangement joins TRBV5-1 to TRBJ2-7; the match to TRBD2 covers 10 bases. The germline V gene encodes CDR1 SGHRS and CDR2 YFSETQ. The CDR3 extends over 14 amino acids. The V segment lost 5 bases and the J segment 3 bases; nucleotides outside the gene matches: 5. The CDR3 region has the DNA TGCGCCAGCAGGGAGCGGGAGGGCCACTACGAGCAGTACTTC. Translated: CASREREGHYEQYF.